The rows below give T cell receptor beta chains drawn from one sample of a study of shared clonotypes between healthy human individuals. Sequencing was performed with immunoSEQ multiplex PCR; in TCRdb, only in-frame clones are kept and a portion is missing. Of around 2,100,000 clones in the sample, less than 95% were seen once. The sequenced material came from naive CD8+ T cells sorted from blood. These receptors were taken from a man aged 18 to 35 in good health. Both conserved end residues are trimmed from each CDR3. Each record gives: CDR3 protein, V gene, J gene.

ASSLGNQPQH,TRBV5-4,TRBJ1-5
ASSLQGGGSPLH,TRBV27,TRBJ1-6
AWTAQGGGSGYT,TRBV30,TRBJ1-2
ASSSVAGVSYEQY,TRBV19,TRBJ2-7
ASSQETASTLTDTQY,TRBV4-1,TRBJ2-3
AWGVLTLKLF,TRBV30,TRBJ1-4
ASSLSQGSVYEQY,TRBV28,TRBJ2-7
ASSWTGSSEAF,TRBV5-1,TRBJ1-1
ASSLGVGLDEQY,TRBV7-3,TRBJ2-7
ASSEAEGVGNTGELF,TRBV2,TRBJ2-2
ASSFAGTGTNEQF,TRBV7-9,TRBJ2-1
ASSGMEQGSSGNTIY,TRBV6-1,TRBJ1-3
ASSFLREGPHYEQY,TRBV11-2,TRBJ2-7
ASSEAGWLTENIQY,TRBV2,TRBJ2-4
ASSATGGPTDTQY,TRBV9,TRBJ2-3
ASSLGYSNEQF,TRBV7-9,TRBJ2-1
AWSPGGYEAF,TRBV30,TRBJ1-1
ASSLSGGAGYEQY,TRBV13,TRBJ2-7
ASSLSYGNYGYT,TRBV27,TRBJ1-2
ATGQGAREQY,TRBV6-6,TRBJ2-7
ASSLGELSPYEQY,TRBV13,TRBJ2-7